A selection of T cell receptor beta chains follows, all from one sample in a study of beta chain features in type 1 diabetes. Profiling relied on immunoSEQ multiplex PCR, and the TCRdb table lists in-frame clones only, not all of them. The sample holds 300,000 to 350,000 clones, 7% to 10% seen once. The sequenced sample consisted of central memory CD4+ T cells from blood. The receptors derive from a man aged 30 to 45 with type 1 diabetes. The CDR3 runs from the conserved cysteine through the conserved F or W. The D gene is left open where the match is weak. Only some rows state a clone size, as once, few, many or a class for expanded clones.

clone size,V gene,D gene,J gene,CDR3 DNA,CDR3 protein
few,TRBV4-1,NA,TRBJ2-1,TGCGCCAGCAGCCGGGAAGGCGGTGAGCAGTTCTTC,CASSREGGEQFF
NA,TRBV10-3,NA,TRBJ2-7,TGTGCCATCAGGACCCAGGCAGGGGACCATTCGGGCGAGCAGTACTTC,CAIRTQAGDHSGEQYF
NA,TRBV29-1,NA,TRBJ2-7,TGCAGCGTCGGGGGGACAGTTACTTCCTACGAGCAGTACTTC,CSVGGTVTSYEQYF
NA,TRBV2,TRBD1,TRBJ1-1,TGTGCCAGCAGTCCAGGGGGCTGGGGCACTGAAGCTTTCTTT,CASSPGGWGTEAFF
NA,TRBV2,NA,TRBJ1-2,TGTGCCAGCAGTGGAAGCTCAACCTATGGCTACACCTTC,CASSGSSTYGYTF
NA,TRBV28,NA,TRBJ1-4,TGTGCCAGCACCGCCTCAGGGGCGGCTAATGAAAAACTGTTTTTT,CASTASGAANEKLFF
NA,TRBV5-1,NA,TRBJ2-3,TGCGCCAGCAGCGGAGGGGCTGGCACAGATACGCAGTATTTT,CASSGGAGTDTQYF
NA,TRBV5-4,TRBD1,TRBJ1-1,TGTGCCAGCAGCTTCGGGACAGAGAACACTGAAGCTTTCTTT,CASSFGTENTEAFF
NA,TRBV19,NA,TRBJ2-3,TGTGCCAGTTCCCTCGGGACAACAGATACGCAGTATTTT,CASSLGTTDTQYF
few,TRBV19,NA,TRBJ2-5,TGTGCCAGTAGTGGATCGGTCTGGGACCAAGAGACCCAGTACTTC,CASSGSVWDQETQYF
NA,TRBV6-6,NA,TRBJ2-3,TGTGCCAGCAGTTACGGCGAGGGGGCGCAGTATTTT,CASSYGEGAQYF
few,TRBV29-1,TRBD2,TRBJ2-5,TGCAGCGTTGGACTAGCGGGGGGGCAAGAGACCCAGTACTTC,CSVGLAGGQETQYF
NA,TRBV7-9,NA,TRBJ1-6,TGTGCCAGCAGCTTAGCCCAACAGAACTCACCCCTCCACTTT,CASSLAQQNSPLHF
NA,TRBV18,TRBD1,TRBJ1-1,TGTGCCAGCTCACCCACGGACAGGAAAGCTTTCTTT,CASSPTDRKAFF
many,TRBV27,NA,TRBJ2-4,TGTGCCAGCAGTCCAGTGCTGGATATAGCCAAAAACATTCAGTACTTC,CASSPVLDIAKNIQYF
few,TRBV29-1,NA,TRBJ2-3,TGCAGCGTTGGGGTATACGATACGCAGTATTTT,CSVGVYDTQYF
few,TRBV20-1,NA,TRBJ1-2,TGCAGTGGACAGGAAGTCTATGGCTACACCTTC,CSGQEVYGYTF
NA,TRBV19,TRBD1,TRBJ2-2,TGTGCCAGTAGTATCGACAGGGGGTACGATGCCGGGGAGCTGTTTTTT,CASSIDRGYDAGELFF
once,TRBV30,NA,TRBJ2-4,TGTGCCGGGACCCCGCTAATCGGGGGGCTAGCCAAAAACATTCAGTACTTC,CAGTPLIGGLAKNIQYF
NA,TRBV27,NA,TRBJ2-7,TGTGCCAGCAGTACACGACCGTCCGGCTACGAGCAGTACTTC,CASSTRPSGYEQYF
NA,TRBV10-3,TRBD1,TRBJ2-2,TGTGCCATCAACAGGGGGCAAACGAACACCGGGGAGCTGTTTTTT,CAINRGQTNTGELFF
few,TRBV30,NA,TRBJ2-1,TGTGCCTGGAGTGTGGGTAGCGCTAGGGGTGAGCAGTTCTTC,CAWSVGSARGEQFF
NA,TRBV6-5,NA,TRBJ1-6,TGTGCCAGCAGTTACGCTCGGGCTGACTTTTCACCCCTCCACTTT,CASSYARADFSPLHF
few,TRBV5-6,NA,TRBJ2-7,TGTGCCAGCAGCTCCCACTACGAGCAGTACTTC,CASSSHYEQYF
NA,TRBV28,NA,TRBJ2-7,TGTGCCAGCAGTTTTAATCTTGCACAGGTAGATTCCTACGAGCAGTACTTC,CASSFNLAQVDSYEQYF
few,TRBV28,TRBD2,TRBJ2-5,TGTGCCAGCAGTTTAAGGGCGGGGGGGCTGGAGACCCAGTACTTC,CASSLRAGGLETQYF
many,TRBV2,NA,TRBJ1-2,TGTGCCAGCAGTCAGGCCACATCCAATGGCTACACCTTC,CASSQATSNGYTF
NA,TRBV11-3,NA,TRBJ2-1,TGTGCCAGCAGCTTCGCCGCAGAGAATGAGCAGTTCTTC,CASSFAAENEQFF
NA,TRBV18,TRBD2,TRBJ2-5,TGTGCCAGCTCACCCATACTAGCGGAACAAGAGACCCAGTACTTC,CASSPILAEQETQYF
NA,TRBV5-1,TRBD1,TRBJ1-5,TGCGCCAGCAGCACCGGAGACAGGGGAAGCAATCAGCCCCAGCATTTT,CASSTGDRGSNQPQHF
NA,TRBV7-2,TRBD1,TRBJ2-5,TGTGCCAGCAGCTTAGGACAGGGCGAAGAGACCCAGTACTTC,CASSLGQGEETQYF
NA,TRBV6-5,NA,TRBJ2-7,TGTGCCAGCAGTTACTCCCACCAGACGACCTACGAGCAGTACTTC,CASSYSHQTTYEQYF
few,TRBV11-2,NA,TRBJ1-5,TGTGCCAGCAGCTTAGTACCAGTCCAGGGTGATCAGCCCCAGCATTTT,CASSLVPVQGDQPQHF
few,TRBV19,NA,TRBJ1-2,TGTGCCAGTAGTATAGGTGGATCCTATGGCTACACCTTC,CASSIGGSYGYTF
many,TRBV7-2,NA,TRBJ2-5,TGTGCCAGCAGCCTATTCCCGAGGGGCCCTCCAGGAGAGACCCAGTACTTC,CASSLFPRGPPGETQYF
NA,TRBV19,TRBD1,TRBJ1-2,TGTGCCAGTAGCGAACAGCCGGGACAGGGGGCGCGAGTGAGTGGCTACACCTTC,CASSEQPGQGARVSGYTF
few,TRBV30,TRBD1,TRBJ1-5,TGTGCCTGGGGACAGGGGAGGAATCAGCCCCAGCATTTT,CAWGQGRNQPQHF